Below, 3 T cell receptor beta chains from the same sample are listed, as sequenced in a study of cytomegalovirus exposure and HLA in healthy donors. The study ran its PCR with 60 Vbeta and 13 Jbeta primers. Sequencing was performed with immunoSEQ multiplex PCR; in TCRdb, only in-frame clones are kept and a portion is missing. The profile shows 50,000 to 55,000 clones, about four fifths of them singletons. Sequencing input: PBMCs. The receptors were sampled from a boy younger than 18 in good health and CMV-seropositive.

The V and J genes are TRBV29-1 and TRBJ1-1; D is unclear. Looked up from germline, CDR1 is SQVTM and CDR2 is ANQGSEA. CDR3 length equals 12 residues. The germline V and J ends were trimmed by 5 bases and 3 bases, with 10 bases remaining between them. Here the CDR3 reads CSVYRGHTEAFF. Here the CDR3 DNA reads TGCAGCGTTTACCGGGGTCACACTGAAGCTTTCTTT.

The chain employs TRBV4-1 and TRBJ2-1; 7 bases align to TRBD1. The V gene's germline CDR1 is MGHRA and CDR2 YSYEKL. The CDR3 length is 15 residues. V shed 3 bases and J 10 bases; nucleotides not matched to a gene: 12. As DNA, the CDR3 is TGCGCCAGCAGCCACTTGAGAGGGGGCCCCGGGGAGCAGTTCTTC. This encodes CASSHLRGGPGEQFF.

This clone was observed once. The chain has TRBV5-1 and TRBJ2-3, with TRBD2 as a possible D gene (5 bases). The CDR3 loop spans 11 amino acids. V lost 6 bases to trimming and J lost 7 bases, with 9 bases between them. Germline V gene lookup returns CDR1 SGHRS and CDR2 YFSETQ. The CDR3 DNA reads TGCGCCAGCAAGGGAGAGCATACGCAGTATTTT. Translation gives CASKGEHTQYF.